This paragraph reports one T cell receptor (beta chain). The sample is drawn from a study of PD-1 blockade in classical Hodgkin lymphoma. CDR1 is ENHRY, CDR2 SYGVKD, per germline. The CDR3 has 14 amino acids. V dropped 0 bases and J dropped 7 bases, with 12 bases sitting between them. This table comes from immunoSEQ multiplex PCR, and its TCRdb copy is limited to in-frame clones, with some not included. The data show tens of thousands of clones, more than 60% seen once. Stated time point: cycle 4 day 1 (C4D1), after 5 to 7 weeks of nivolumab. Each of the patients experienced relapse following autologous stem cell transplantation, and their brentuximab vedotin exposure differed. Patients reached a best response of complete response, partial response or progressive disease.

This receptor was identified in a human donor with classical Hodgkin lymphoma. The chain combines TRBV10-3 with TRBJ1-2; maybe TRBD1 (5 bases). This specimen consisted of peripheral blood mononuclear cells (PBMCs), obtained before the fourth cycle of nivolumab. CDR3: CAISESLPGGGYTF. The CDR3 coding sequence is TGTGCCATCAGTGAGTCGCTACCGGGGGGTGGCTACACCTTC.